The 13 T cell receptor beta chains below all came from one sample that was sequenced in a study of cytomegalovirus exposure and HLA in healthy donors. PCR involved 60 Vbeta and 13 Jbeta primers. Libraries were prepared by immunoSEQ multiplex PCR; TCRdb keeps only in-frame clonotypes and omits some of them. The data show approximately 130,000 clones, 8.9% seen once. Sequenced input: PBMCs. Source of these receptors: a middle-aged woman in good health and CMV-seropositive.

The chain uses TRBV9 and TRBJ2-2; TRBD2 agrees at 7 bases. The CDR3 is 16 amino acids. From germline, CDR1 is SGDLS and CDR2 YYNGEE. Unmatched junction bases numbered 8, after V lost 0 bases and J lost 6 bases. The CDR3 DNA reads TGTGCCAGCAGCGTAGCTACGACTAGCTGGGCCGGGGAGCTGTTTTTT. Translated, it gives CASSVATTSWAGELFF.

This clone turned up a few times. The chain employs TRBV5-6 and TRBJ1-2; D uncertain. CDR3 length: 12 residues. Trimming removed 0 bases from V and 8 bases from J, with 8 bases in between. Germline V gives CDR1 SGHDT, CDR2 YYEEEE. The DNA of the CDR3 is TGTGCCAGCAGCTTGGGGCAGCGGGGCTACACCTTC. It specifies CASSLGQRGYTF. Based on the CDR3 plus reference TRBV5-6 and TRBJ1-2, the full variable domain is DAGVTQSPTHLIKTRGQQVTLRCSPKSGHDTVSWYQQALGQGPQFIFQYYEEEERQRGNFPDRFSGHQFPNYSSELNVNALLLGDSALYLCASSLGQRGYTFGSGTRLTVV.

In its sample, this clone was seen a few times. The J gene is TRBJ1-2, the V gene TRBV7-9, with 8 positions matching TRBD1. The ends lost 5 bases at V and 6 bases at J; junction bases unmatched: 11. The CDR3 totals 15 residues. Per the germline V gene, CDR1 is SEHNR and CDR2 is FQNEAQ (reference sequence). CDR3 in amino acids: CASSGSHGTGDGYTF. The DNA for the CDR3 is TGTGCCAGCAGCGGAAGCCACGGGACAGGCGATGGCTACACCTTC.

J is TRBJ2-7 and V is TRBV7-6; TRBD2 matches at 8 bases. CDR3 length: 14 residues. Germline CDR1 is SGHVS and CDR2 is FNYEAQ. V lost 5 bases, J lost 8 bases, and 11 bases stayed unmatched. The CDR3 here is CASSPGASGLKQYF. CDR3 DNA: TGTGCCAGCAGCCCAGGGGCTAGCGGGCTCAAGCAGTACTTC.

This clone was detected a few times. The chain's CDR3 is CASSTGTNYGYTF. Written as DNA, the CDR3 is TGCGCCAGCAGCACCGGGACAAACTATGGCTACACCTTC. This chain joins TRBV5-1 and TRBJ1-2, with TRBD1 as a possible D gene (6 bases). Trimming took 4 bases from V and 2 from J, leaving 9 bases between them. Germline lookup yields CDR1 SGHRS and CDR2 YFSETQ. There are 13 residues in the CDR3.

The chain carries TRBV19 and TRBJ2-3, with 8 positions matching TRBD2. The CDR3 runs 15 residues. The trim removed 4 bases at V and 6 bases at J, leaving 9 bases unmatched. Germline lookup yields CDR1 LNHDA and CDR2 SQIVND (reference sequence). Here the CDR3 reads CASSRRGDSGDTQYF. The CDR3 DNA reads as TGTGCCAGTAGTAGGCGGGGGGACTCAGGGGATACGCAGTATTTT.

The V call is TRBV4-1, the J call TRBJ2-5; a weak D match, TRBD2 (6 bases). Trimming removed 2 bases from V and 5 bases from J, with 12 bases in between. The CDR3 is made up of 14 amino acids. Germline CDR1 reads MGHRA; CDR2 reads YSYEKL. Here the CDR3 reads CASSQIAVLETQYF. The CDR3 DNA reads TGCGCCAGCAGCCAAATAGCGGTCCTGGAGACCCAGTACTTC.

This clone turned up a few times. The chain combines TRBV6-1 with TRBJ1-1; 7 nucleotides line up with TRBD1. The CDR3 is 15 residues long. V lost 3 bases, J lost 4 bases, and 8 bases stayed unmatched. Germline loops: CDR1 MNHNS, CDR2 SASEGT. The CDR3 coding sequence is TGTGCCAGCAGTGAGGTACAGGGGAGTCGCACTGAAGCTTTCTTT. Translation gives CASSEVQGSRTEAFF.

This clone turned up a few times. CDR3: CATSRDSRFQPQHF. The CDR3 DNA follows: TGTGCCACCAGCAGAGACAGCAGGTTTCAGCCCCAGCATTTT. V and J are TRBV15 and TRBJ1-5; D unresolved. The germline gives CDR1 LNHNV, CDR2 YYDKDF (reference sequence). The CDR3 runs to 14 residues. V lost 0 bases, J lost 6 bases, and 9 bases lay in between.

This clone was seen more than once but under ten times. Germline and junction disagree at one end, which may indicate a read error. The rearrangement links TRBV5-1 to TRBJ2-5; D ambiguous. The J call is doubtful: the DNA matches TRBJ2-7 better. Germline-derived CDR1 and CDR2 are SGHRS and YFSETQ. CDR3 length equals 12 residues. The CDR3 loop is CASSLVSHEQYF. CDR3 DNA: TGCGCCAGCAGCTTGGTCTCCCACGAGCAGTACTTC.

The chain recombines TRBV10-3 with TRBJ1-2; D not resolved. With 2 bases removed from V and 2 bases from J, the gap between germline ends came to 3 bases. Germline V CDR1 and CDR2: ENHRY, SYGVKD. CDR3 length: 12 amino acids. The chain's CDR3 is CAISEANYGYTF. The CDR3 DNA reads TGTGCCATCAGTGAGGCGAACTATGGCTACACCTTC.

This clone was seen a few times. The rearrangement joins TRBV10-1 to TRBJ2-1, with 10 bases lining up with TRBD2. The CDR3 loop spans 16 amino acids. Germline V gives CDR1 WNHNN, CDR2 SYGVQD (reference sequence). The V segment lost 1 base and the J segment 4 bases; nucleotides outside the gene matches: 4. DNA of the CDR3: TGCGCCAGCAGTGAGTTAGCTAGCGGGGGTTACAATGAGCAGTTCTTC. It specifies CASSELASGGYNEQFF.

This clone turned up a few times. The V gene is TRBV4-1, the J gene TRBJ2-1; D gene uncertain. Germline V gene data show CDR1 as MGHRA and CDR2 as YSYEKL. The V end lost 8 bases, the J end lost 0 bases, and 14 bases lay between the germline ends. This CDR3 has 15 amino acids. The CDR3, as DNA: TGCGCCAGCTGCCTTCAAGCGAGCTCCTACAATGAGCAGTTCTTC. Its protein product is CASCLQASSYNEQFF.